This entry describes one TCR beta chain. As yet, its antigen is unknown. The sample comes from a study of ipilimumab plus nivolumab after autologous stem cell transplantation. As for the study in general: The myeloma cohort included high-risk transplant-naive patients and patients relapsing within 3 years of a first autologous transplant. General observations from the study: The authors say TCR, Treg and microbiome findings warrant further study.

This CDR3 is 18 amino acids long. With 6 bases clipped from V and 0 bases from J, the junction kept 14 bases outside the gene matches. The germline CDR1 and CDR2 sequences are KGHSH and LQKENI. The protocol was immunoSEQ multiplex PCR, while the TCRdb copy is restricted to in-frame clones and leaves out a portion. The table shows some 45,000 clones, with more than 70% occurring only once. Starting 14 to 28 days after autologous transplant, ipilimumab 1 mg/kg was given. Dosing: nivolumab 3 mg/kg IV, weeks 1, 4, 7, 10, then every two weeks to week 26. This sequence originates from a male donor with multiple myeloma. The genes are TRBV18 and TRBJ2-4; the match to TRBD1 covers 7 bases. Sequenced here: PBMCs, sampled in a trial of ipilimumab plus nivolumab as post-transplant consolidation. The CDR3 DNA follows: TGTGCCAGCTCTCGGGGACAGAACCTTGCACTAGCCAAAAACATTCAGTACTTC. It yields the protein CASSRGQNLALAKNIQYF.